A single sample is the source of the 30 T cell receptor beta chains below, sequenced in a study of shared clonotypes between healthy human individuals (dated by TCRdb to the early 2020s). The library came from the immunoSEQ multiplex PCR assay. TCRdb carries this immuneACCESS record with in-frame sequences only. Its versions omit some clonotypes, under half of them owing to an unresolved V gene in the studies checked, with the rest unexplained. The sample table lists about 2 million clones, 85% to 95% of them with a count of one. 1.1% of the sample goes to the ten largest clones. CD8 naive samples were obtained by positive selection for CCR7 among CD45RO-negative cells, yielding a CD45RA+CCR7+ population from which TemRA cells were excluded. Sequencing input: naive CD8+ T cells sorted from blood. In the paper's terms, the cell subset or site label means: CD45RA+CCR7+. These receptors all stem from a man younger than 35 in good health.

Comments on this clone: The same CDR3 is also encoded by other DNA sequences in this sample. This sequence joins TRBV30 and TRBJ2-3; TRBD2 aligns across 9 bases. This CDR3 comprises 15 residues. The germline V gene has CDR1 GTSNPN and CDR2 SVGIG (reference sequence). Trimming took 0 bases from V and 0 from J; bases not matched to a gene: 1. This CDR3 reads CAWSVLAGSTDTQYF. The CDR3 bases are TGTGCCTGGAGTGTTCTAGCGGGGAGCACAGATACGCAGTATTTT.

This clone was counted once. The rearrangement uses TRBV7-8 and TRBJ2-7, with a weak D call TRBD2 (6 bases). CDR3 length: 14 residues. V was clipped by 3 bases and J by 9 bases, with 18 bases between them. Germline CDR1 is SGHVS and CDR2 is FQNEAQ. The CDR3 reads CASSLWGLLEGQYF. In DNA form, the CDR3 reads TGTGCCAGCAGCTTGTGGGGACTCCTCGAAGGGCAGTACTTC. Full variable domain (rest looked up from reference TRBV7-8 and TRBJ2-7): GAGVSQSPRYKVAKRGQDVALRCDPISGHVSLFWYQQALGQGPEFLTYFQNEAQLDKSGLPSDRFFAERPEGSVSTLKIQRTQQEDSAVYLCASSLWGLLEGQYFGPGTRLTVT.

The chain has TRBV30 and TRBJ1-4; D possibly corresponds to TRBD1 (6 bases). Germline values: CDR1 GTSNPN, CDR2 SVGIG (reference sequence). There are 13 residues in the CDR3. The V and J ends lost 4 bases and 6 bases respectively, with 12 bases between them. CDR3 amino acids: CAWNGQGHEKLFF. The CDR3 DNA sequence: TGTGCCTGGAATGGTCAGGGGCATGAAAAACTGTTTTTT.

The chain has TRBV7-9 and TRBJ2-3; no reliable D call. CDR3 length: 13 amino acids. CDR1 and CDR2 from the germline V gene are SEHNR and FQNEAQ (reference sequence). Deletions cut 3 bases from V and 0 bases from J, with 4 bases between. This CDR3 is CASSFLSTDTQYF. Here the CDR3 DNA reads TGTGCCAGCAGCTTTCTTAGCACAGATACGCAGTATTTT. Together with reference TRBV7-9 and TRBJ2-3, the CDR3 gives the full variable domain: DTGVSQNPRHKITKRGQNVTFRCDPISEHNRLYWYRQTLGQGPEFLTYFQNEAQLEKSRLLSDRFSAERPKGSFSTLEIQRTEQGDSAMYLCASSFLSTDTQYFGPGTRLTVL.

This clone was counted once. V and J are TRBV4-1 and TRBJ2-7, with 10 bases fitting TRBD1. The ends lost 2 bases at V and 2 bases at J; junction bases unmatched: 3. This CDR3 has 15 amino acids. Germline CDR1 is MGHRA and CDR2 is YSYEKL. CDR3 amino acids: CASSQSDRGTYEQYF. As DNA, the CDR3 is TGCGCCAGCAGCCAATCGGACAGGGGGACCTACGAGCAGTACTTC.

The V and J genes are TRBV4-3 and TRBJ2-1; D is perhaps TRBD1 or TRBD2 (5 bases each). In germline, CDR1 is LGHNA, CDR2 YSLEER. V was trimmed by 1 base and J by 8 bases, leaving 18 bases between them. The CDR3 is 16 residues long. DNA for the CDR3: TGCGCCAGCAGCCAAGCCCCGGGACCATCCAGGGATGAGCAGTTCTTC. It yields the protein CASSQAPGPSRDEQFF.

The gene calls are TRBV5-3 and TRBJ2-7; D gene uncertain. TRBV5-3 qualifies as an ORF whose function is uncertain. This CDR3 contains 17 residues. Trimming cost V 2 bases and J 0 bases, with 18 bases left between them. The DNA for the CDR3 is TGTGCCAGAAGCTTCCTTGCCGGTACCGTAGGCTCCTACGAGCAGTACTTC. Its translation is CARSFLAGTVGSYEQYF.

This clone was found once. The rearrangement uses TRBV6-6 and TRBJ1-4, with a weak D call TRBD1 (6 bases). The CDR3 runs to 15 residues. Germline lookup yields CDR1 MNHNY and CDR2 SVGAGI (reference sequence). V lost 0 bases to trimming and J lost 7 bases, with 12 bases between them. The CDR3 bases are TGTGCCAGCAGTTACTCGAGGGGGGAGGTTGAAAAACTGTTTTTT. This sequence encodes CASSYSRGEVEKLFF.

The chain recombines TRBV5-6 with TRBJ2-3, with a weak D call TRBD1 (5 bases). CDR3 size: 14 residues. The germline CDR1 and CDR2 sequences are SGHDT and YYEEEE. V lost 2 bases and J lost 2, with 9 bases in between. The CDR3: CASSFQGNTDTQYF. In DNA form, the CDR3 reads TGTGCCAGCAGCTTTCAGGGAAACACAGATACGCAGTATTTT.

On this clone: Germline and junction disagree at one end, which may indicate a read error. The gene calls are TRBV11-2 and TRBJ2-1; 8 positions match TRBD1. From germline, CDR1 is SGHAT and CDR2 FQNNGV. This CDR3 region has 13 residues. CDR3 DNA sequence: TGTGCCAGCAGCTCCCTGGTAGACGGGGACAGGCTCTTC. This encodes CASSSLVDGDRLF.

The chain uses TRBV28 and TRBJ2-3; D perhaps matches TRBD1 (5 bases). Trimming pared 6 bases from V and 4 bases from J, leaving 23 bases between. This CDR3 spans 17 amino acids. From germline, CDR1 is MDHEN and CDR2 SYDVKM. CDR3 sequence: CASSPDSSSLHPDTQYF. CDR3 bases: TGTGCCAGCAGCCCCGACAGCTCGTCTCTCCATCCAGATACGCAGTATTTT.

J is TRBJ1-6 and V is TRBV5-1; TRBD1 aligns across 8 bases. J lost 5 bases, V lost 4 bases, and 5 bases had no gene match. The germline CDR1 and CDR2 sequences are SGHRS and YFSETQ. This CDR3 spans 15 amino acids. CDR3 sequence (DNA): TGCGCCAGCAGCCCCGGACAGGGCGATAATTCACCCCTCCACTTT. This encodes CASSPGQGDNSPLHF.

The J gene is TRBJ2-7, the V gene TRBV4-1, with 7 nucleotides matching TRBD1. CDR3 length: 14 amino acids. In germline, CDR1 is MGHRA, CDR2 YSYEKL. With V trimmed by 3 bases and J by 2 bases, 4 bases remained unmatched. CDR3 DNA: TGCGCCAGCAGCCATGGACAGGAAACCTACGAGCAGTACTTC. The encoded protein is CASSHGQETYEQYF.

V and J are TRBV11-2 and TRBJ2-7; TRBD1 matches 9 bases. The germline gives CDR1 SGHAT, CDR2 FQNNGV. The ends lost 0 bases at V and 3 bases at J; junction bases unmatched: 0. The CDR3 extends over 14 amino acids. CDR3 in DNA: TGTGCCAGCAGCTTAGAGGGACAGGGCTACGAGCAGTACTTC. Amino acids: CASSLEGQGYEQYF.

The gene calls are TRBV19 and TRBJ1-1; TRBD1 matches 7 bases. The CDR3 sequence is 14 residues long. Trimming took 7 bases from V and 4 from J; bases not matched to a gene: 9. Germline V CDR1 and CDR2: LNHDA, SQIVND (reference sequence). Here the CDR3 reads CASTPTGTSTEAFF. The CDR3 coding sequence is TGTGCCAGTACTCCGACAGGGACGAGCACTGAAGCTTTCTTT. The variable domain in full, with the rest retrieved from reference TRBV19 and TRBJ1-1, is DGGITQSPKYLFRKEGQNVTLSCEQNLNHDAMYWYRQDPGQGLRLIYYSQIVNDFQKGDIAEGYSVSREKKESFPLTVTSAQKNPTAFYLCASTPTGTSTEAFFGQGTRLTVV.

CDR3 loop: CASSKTGPHGRETQYF. CDR3 DNA sequence: TGTGCCAGCAGCAAAACCGGGCCCCATGGGCGGGAGACCCAGTACTTC. The chain combines TRBV7-9 with TRBJ2-5; D uncertain. The CDR3 contains 16 residues. The germline V gene encodes CDR1 SEHNR and CDR2 FQNEAQ (reference sequence). The V end lost 5 bases, the J end lost 5 bases, and 21 bases lay between the germline ends.

Concerning this clone itself: Compared with germline, one end of the junction differs, possibly owing to a read error. The genes are TRBV5-8 and TRBJ2-7, with D perhaps given as TRBD1 or TRBD2 (5 bases each). There are 9 residues in the CDR3. Germline-derived CDR1 and CDR2 are SGHTS and YDEGEE. CDR3 in DNA: TGTGCCAGCAGCTTGGGGGGGAACTTC. Translated: CASSLGGNF.

The rearrangement uses TRBV5-1 and TRBJ1-2, with D perhaps matching TRBD1 (6 bases). This CDR3 comprises 14 residues. Trimming removed 2 bases from V and 5 bases from J, with 13 bases in between. Germline V CDR1 and CDR2: SGHRS, YFSETQ. The CDR3 region has the DNA TGCGCCAGCAGCTTAGCAGGGGAAGGATATGGCTACACCTTC. Translated: CASSLAGEGYGYTF.

The chain employs TRBV27 and TRBJ2-7; D gene ambiguous. CDR3 length equals 14 residues. Germline V gives CDR1 MNHEY, CDR2 SMNVEV (reference sequence). Trimming stripped 5 bases from V and 3 bases from J, with 14 bases between. The CDR3 DNA is TGTGCCAGCAGTCCCCGGGTCCGAGGCTACGAGCAGTACTTC. Encoded protein: CASSPRVRGYEQYF.

The V gene is TRBV7-3, the J gene TRBJ2-3, with TRBD1 as a possible D gene (6 bases). CDR1 is SGHTA and CDR2 is FQGTGA in the germline V gene. The CDR3 has 18 amino acids. V was trimmed by 3 bases and J by 0 bases, leaving 19 bases between them. Here the CDR3 reads CASSFWGQGASSTDTQYF. The CDR3 DNA is TGTGCCAGCAGCTTCTGGGGGCAGGGCGCGTCTAGCACAGATACGCAGTATTTT.

This rearrangement joins TRBV7-6 to TRBJ2-7; D unresolved. The V end lost 0 bases, the J end lost 2 bases, and 5 bases lay between the germline ends. The CDR3 length is 13 residues. Germline V lookup: CDR1 SGHVS, CDR2 FNYEAQ. The chain's CDR3 is CASSLAATYEQYF. Here the CDR3 DNA reads TGTGCCAGCAGCTTAGCGGCAACCTACGAGCAGTACTTC.

Turning to this clone: Other DNA sequences in this sample translate to the same CDR3. DNA of the CDR3: TGCAGCGTTGAACAGGGGGTCTACGAGCAGTACTTC. Translation gives CSVEQGVYEQYF. The rearrangement links TRBV29-1 to TRBJ2-7; TRBD1 agrees at 7 bases. V shed 2 bases and J 3 bases; nucleotides not matched to a gene: 1. From germline, CDR1 is SQVTM and CDR2 ANQGSEA. CDR3 length: 12 residues.

A word on this clone: The identical CDR3 is also encoded by other nucleotide sequences in the sample. The chain carries TRBV5-6 and TRBJ2-1; D remains unclear. In germline, CDR1 is SGHDT, CDR2 YYEEEE. The CDR3 has 11 amino acids. V was clipped by 1 base and J by 10 bases, with 6 bases between them. In DNA form, the CDR3 reads TGTGCCAGCAGCTTGTCCTCAGAGCAGTTCTTC. Translating gives CASSLSSEQFF.

The rearrangement uses TRBV27 and TRBJ1-1, with a weak D call TRBD1 (5 bases). Trimming left V 2 bases short and J 0 bases short, with 13 bases between. This CDR3 region has 16 residues. From germline, CDR1 is MNHEY and CDR2 SMNVEV (reference sequence). The DNA for the CDR3 is TGTGCCAGCAGTTTAGAAGCAGGGTCGATGAACACTGAAGCTTTCTTT. Translating it yields CASSLEAGSMNTEAFF.

This rearrangement joins TRBV4-1 to TRBJ2-7; D might be TRBD1 (6 bases). V lost 1 base and J lost 1, with 11 bases in between. Germline-derived CDR1 and CDR2 are MGHRA and YSYEKL. The CDR3 runs 15 residues. The DNA for the CDR3 is TGCGCCAGCAGCCAAGGGCCAGGGGCTTCCTACGAGCAGTACTTC. It encodes CASSQGPGASYEQYF.

The J gene is TRBJ2-6, the V gene TRBV4-1, with 8 bases that match TRBD1. The CDR3 runs to 19 residues. V was clipped by 3 bases and J by 0 bases; unmatched bases: 10. The germline V gene has CDR1 MGHRA and CDR2 YSYEKL. The chain's CDR3 is CASSQLTGTGISGANVLTF. Here the CDR3 DNA reads TGCGCCAGCAGCCAGCTAACCGGGACAGGTATCTCTGGGGCCAACGTCCTGACTTTC.

This clone appeared a single time. The same CDR3 can be traced to other DNA sequences in this sample. The rearrangement links TRBV6-1 to TRBJ1-4; D ambiguous. CDR3 length: 14 residues. The ends were cut back, 2 bases at V and 0 bases at J, with 4 bases in the middle. CDR1 is MNHNS and CDR2 is SASEGT in the germline V gene. In DNA form, the CDR3 reads TGTGCCAGCAGTGAAACAGCAACTAATGAAAAACTGTTTTTT. Translating gives CASSETATNEKLFF.

V usage is TRBV7-9 and J usage is TRBJ2-7, with a weak D call TRBD2 (5 bases). CDR1 and CDR2 from the germline V gene are SEHNR and FQNEAQ (reference sequence). V was trimmed by 5 bases and J by 0 bases, leaving 8 bases between them. This CDR3 contains 13 residues. The CDR3 DNA reads as TGTGCCAGCAGCCACGCGGGCTCCTACGAGCAGTACTTC. Translated: CASSHAGSYEQYF.

This chain connects TRBV29-1 to TRBJ1-3, with 10 bases aligning to TRBD1. J was trimmed by 1 base and V by 6 bases; bases with no gene match: 3. Germline values: CDR1 SQVTM, CDR2 ANQGSEA. The CDR3 loop spans 14 amino acids. The CDR3 nucleotides are TGCAGCGTCGAGGACAGGGGGTCTGGAAACACCATATATTTT. Amino acids: CSVEDRGSGNTIYF.

The chain is built from TRBV14 and TRBJ2-7; 7 bases are a match to TRBD1. This CDR3 is built from 15 residues. V was clipped by 4 bases and J by 0 bases; unmatched bases: 6. The germline gives CDR1 SGHDN, CDR2 FVKESK. The CDR3 region has the DNA TGTGCCAGCAGCCTAACCTGGGACAGCTCCTACGAGCAGTACTTC. Amino acids: CASSLTWDSSYEQYF. Together with reference TRBV14 and TRBJ2-7, the CDR3 gives the full variable domain: EAGVTQFPSHSVIEKGQTVTLRCDPISGHDNLYWYRRVMGKEIKFLLHFVKESKQDESGMPNNRFLAERTGGTYSTLKVQPAELEDSGVYFCASSLTWDSSYEQYFGPGTRLTVT.